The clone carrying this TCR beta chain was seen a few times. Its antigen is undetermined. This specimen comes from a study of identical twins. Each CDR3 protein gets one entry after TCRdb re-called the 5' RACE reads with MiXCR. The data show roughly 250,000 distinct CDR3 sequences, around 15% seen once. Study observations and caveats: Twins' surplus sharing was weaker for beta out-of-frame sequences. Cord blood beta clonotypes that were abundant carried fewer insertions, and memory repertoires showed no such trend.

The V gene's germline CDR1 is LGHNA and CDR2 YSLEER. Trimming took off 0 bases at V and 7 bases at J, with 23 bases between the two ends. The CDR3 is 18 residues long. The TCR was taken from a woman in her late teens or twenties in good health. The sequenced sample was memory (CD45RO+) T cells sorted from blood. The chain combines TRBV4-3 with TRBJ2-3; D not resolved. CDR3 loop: CASSQDGVSWEGRNTQYF. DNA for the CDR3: TGCGCCAGCAGCCAAGATGGTGTATCGTGGGAAGGAAGGAATACGCAGTATTTT.